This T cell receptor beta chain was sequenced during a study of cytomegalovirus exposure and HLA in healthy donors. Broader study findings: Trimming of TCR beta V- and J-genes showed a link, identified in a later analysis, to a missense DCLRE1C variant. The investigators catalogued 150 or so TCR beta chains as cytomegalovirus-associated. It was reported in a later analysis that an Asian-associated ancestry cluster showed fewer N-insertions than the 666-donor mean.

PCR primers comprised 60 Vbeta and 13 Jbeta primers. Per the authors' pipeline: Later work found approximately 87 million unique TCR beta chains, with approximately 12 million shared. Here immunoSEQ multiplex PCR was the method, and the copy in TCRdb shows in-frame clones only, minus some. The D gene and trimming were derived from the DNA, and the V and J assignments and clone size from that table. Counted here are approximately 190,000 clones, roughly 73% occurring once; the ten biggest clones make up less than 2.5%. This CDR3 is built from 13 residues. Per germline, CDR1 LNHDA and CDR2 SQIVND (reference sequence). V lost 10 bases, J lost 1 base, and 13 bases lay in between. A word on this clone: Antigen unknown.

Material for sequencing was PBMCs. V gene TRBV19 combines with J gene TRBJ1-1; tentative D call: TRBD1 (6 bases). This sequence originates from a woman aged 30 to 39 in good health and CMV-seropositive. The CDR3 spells CATRVQGNTEAFF. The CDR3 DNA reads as TGTGCCACCAGGGTACAGGGGAACACTGAAGCTTTCTTT.